A selection of T cell receptor beta chains follows, all from one sample in a study of T cells expressing NK-cell markers. TCRdb reprocessed the 5' RACE reads and keeps a single row for each CDR3 protein, giving no DNA. This sample's table has about 540,000 distinct CDR3 sequences. Input material: blood T cells: a sorted CD56 or NKG2C T cell subset, CD4+ or CD8+ T cells, or bulk PBMC T cells (not recorded which). The receptors derive from a man aged 18 to 29 in good health. Each CDR3 is given with its conserved first and last residue.

V	J	CDR3
TRBV4-2	TRBJ2-5	CASSQFASGRARETQYF
TRBV12-5	TRBJ2-3	CASGFPGTGGGDTQYF
TRBV20-1	TRBJ2-3	CSAPPPAGVTDTQYF
TRBV20-1	TRBJ1-6	CSAPLGTGGNSPLHF
TRBV20-1	TRBJ2-2	CSASVGYTTGELFF
TRBV5-1	TRBJ1-1	CASKGETEAFF
TRBV12-3/TRBV12-4	TRBJ2-1	CASSSFPGQGDNEQFF
TRBV20-1	TRBJ2-5	CSASPVGRVQETQYF
TRBV24-1	TRBJ1-1	CATSDSRTGDTEAFF
TRBV12-3/TRBV12-4	TRBJ1-6	CASSSFEPGNNSPLHF
TRBV7-2	TRBJ2-2	CAREGLNTGELFF
TRBV12-3/TRBV12-4	TRBJ1-5	CASKRRGNQPQHF
TRBV11-2	TRBJ2-3	CASSLIPVRDFFTDTQYF
TRBV14	TRBJ2-3	CASSQEDNTDTQYF
TRBV3-1	TRBJ1-2	CASSRTGTLPGYTF
TRBV29-1	TRBJ2-3	CSVHGGGLDTQYF
TRBV15	TRBJ2-3	CATSRDRGQDTQYF
TRBV6-5	TRBJ2-7	CASSYEGAREYF
TRBV4-3	TRBJ2-3	CASSQDPTGSTDTQYF
TRBV5-1	TRBJ2-1	CASSSEYYNEQFF
TRBV20-1	TRBJ1-1	CSATLLGQTSSRNTEAFF
TRBV5-1	TRBJ1-1	CASSFYGTGAMNTEAFF
TRBV12-3/TRBV12-4	TRBJ1-2	CASSFTTRGGDGYTF
TRBV7-2	TRBJ2-3	CASSLGPDRVTDTQYF
TRBV5-1	TRBJ2-1	CASSLGEGPSYNEQFF
TRBV9	TRBJ2-7	CASSADGTSGNEQYF
TRBV25-1	TRBJ1-1	CASSITGRTEAFF
TRBV6-5	TRBJ2-1	CASSYSGTGGGNEQFF
TRBV29-1	TRBJ2-5	CSVRGRRETQYF
TRBV28	TRBJ1-1	CASSLNRGPLNTEAFF
TRBV5-1	TRBJ2-1	CASSQGPHLGNEQFF
TRBV16	TRBJ2-7	CASSQSARLPYEQYF
TRBV18	TRBJ1-5	CASSPDRNQPQHF
TRBV7-3	TRBJ1-6	CASSQMFIPERVYNSPLHF
TRBV5-1	TRBJ2-5	CASSPGTRGETQYF
TRBV28	TRBJ1-2	CASRLGQGSYGYTF
TRBV7-2	TRBJ2-1	CASSLVPGLRSGSFF
TRBV20-1	TRBJ2-7	CRPLGGRSHEQYF
TRBV6-5	TRBJ2-2	CASSSTGTNTGELFF
TRBV7-8	TRBJ2-1	CASSSAGGSGNEQFF
TRBV20-1	TRBJ1-2	CSASSGTDNGYTF
TRBV6-2/TRBV6-3	TRBJ2-7	CAGAGQGIPNEQYF
TRBV29-1	TRBJ2-1	CSVRRLSYNEQFF
TRBV11-2	TRBJ2-1	CASSHRQAYYNEQFF
TRBV29-1	TRBJ2-1	CSVPLPGQGQGRKQFF
TRBV29-1	TRBJ2-5	CSEKRQETQYF
TRBV29-1	TRBJ1-2	CSTSPGTGNYGYTF
TRBV20-1	TRBJ2-7	CSAPLLVSYEQYF
TRBV7-8	TRBJ2-2	CASSARGHTGELFF
TRBV7-7	TRBJ2-5	CASSPRTSGQETQYF
TRBV7-9	TRBJ2-7	CASSLVPSDEQYF
TRBV7-8	TRBJ2-7	CASSLAEEQYF
TRBV28	TRBJ2-1	CASSETGSYNEQFF
TRBV7-2	TRBJ2-7	CASCSTSREGLAYF
TRBV10-3	TRBJ1-4	CAISESSPVGGELFF
TRBV5-6	TRBJ2-1	CASSVAGLKRNEQFF
TRBV29-1	TRBJ1-5	CSVLTGVGVNQPQHF